Sequencing of this TCR beta chain was carried out in a study of blood T cells in healthy people across ages. The germline CDR1 and CDR2 sequences are ENHRY and SYGVKD. CDR3 size: 15 residues. V lost 2 bases and J lost 1; bases outside the gene matches: 4. This clonotype was seen a few times. The authors ran a second PCR of about 6 to 12 cycles using a sample-barcoded 5' primer and a J-beta primer mix. TCRdb reanalysed the 5' RACE reads using MiXCR and keeps one entry per CDR3 protein. The sample lists 1.8 million or so distinct CDR3 sequences, about 39% occurring once. V gene TRBV10-3 combines with J gene TRBJ1-1; 7 nucleotides agree with TRBD1. Specimen: blood. The TCR sequence derives from a human donor in good health. For the CDR3, the DNA is TGTGCCATCAGTGAGAGGGGGACAGCGAACACTGAAGCTTTCTTT. Amino acids: CAISERGTANTEAFF.